The source of this TCR beta chain is a study of Graves' ophthalmopathy and Graves' hyperthyroidism. Study overall: Peripheral blood sampling occurred at initial diagnosis, before any treatment. Findings and limits, study-wide: For separating ophthalmopathy from stable hyperthyroidism, a 13-signature model gave approximately 90% sensitivity and 65% to 82% specificity. Blood samples also showed most expanded thyroid clonotypes exceeding 0.001 frequency.

Amplification from RNA transcripts yielded the TCR beta CDR3 regions. The first round was an RT-PCR with HTBI primers, and the second round was a multiplex PCR. Using its own MiXCR run on the multiplex PCR reads, TCRdb lists one record per CDR3 protein. Altogether hundreds of thousands of distinct CDR3 sequences are present, 22% being singletons, with the ten largest covering approximately 7.7%. The CDR3 runs 13 residues. Trimming cost V 6 bases and J 4 bases, with 12 bases left between them. This clonotype showed up many times. The antigen is undetermined. Researchers classed hyperthyroidism as stable given no ophthalmopathy within 18 months of follow-up.

The TCR was taken from a woman under 30 with stable Graves' hyperthyroidism. Some clones in this sample may be carry-over from other donors' samples. The chain recombines TRBV12-3 or TRBV12-4 with TRBJ1-1; no clear D gene. Sequencing used peripheral blood. The CDR3 loop is CASSLGGSTEAFF. The CDR3 region has the DNA TGTGCCAGCAGCCTCGGAGGGTCCACTGAAGCTTTCTTT.